Sequencing of this TCR beta chain was carried out in a study of T-cell reconstitution after alpha-beta-depleted transplantation in children. Trimming removed 2 bases at V and 4 bases at J, with 7 bases between. This CDR3 comprises 13 residues. CDR1 is LGHNA and CDR2 is YNFKEQ in the germline V gene. This clonotype was counted a single time. TCRbeta library construction was performed incorporating unique molecular identifiers. One entry per CDR3 protein, called by TCRdb with MiXCR from the PCR reads. The sample records about 540,000 distinct CDR3 sequences, approximately 20% being singletons. Sequencing was performed on PBMCs from the stem cell graft donor, taken from the stem cell graft. V is TRBV4-2 and J is TRBJ2-3; no clear D gene. The clonotype was recovered from a human donor who donated a stem cell graft to a child with acute lymphoblastic leukemia. For the CDR3, the DNA is TGTGCCAGCAGCCAACGTCGACCAGATACGCAGTATTTT. This encodes CASSQRRPDTQYF.